Detailed here is one TCR beta chain. CDR3 length: 14 amino acids. Trimming removed 3 bases at V and 6 bases at J, with 12 bases between. Per the germline V gene, CDR1 is MNHEY and CDR2 is SVGAGI. TCRdb re-derived calls from the 5' RACE reads in MiXCR, one entry per CDR3 protein. The sample yields 600,000 to 800,000 distinct CDR3 sequences, roughly 20% seen once. This sample was included in a study of identical twins. These data also formed part of another study, on T cells expressing NK-cell markers.

The chain joins TRBV6-5 to TRBJ2-1, with no clear D. This receptor was identified in a woman aged 18-29 years in good health. The sample comprised PBMCs. The CDR3 bases are TGTGCCAGCAGTTATTCTTATGGCGGCAATGAGCAGTTCTTC. This gives the protein CASSYSYGGNEQFF.